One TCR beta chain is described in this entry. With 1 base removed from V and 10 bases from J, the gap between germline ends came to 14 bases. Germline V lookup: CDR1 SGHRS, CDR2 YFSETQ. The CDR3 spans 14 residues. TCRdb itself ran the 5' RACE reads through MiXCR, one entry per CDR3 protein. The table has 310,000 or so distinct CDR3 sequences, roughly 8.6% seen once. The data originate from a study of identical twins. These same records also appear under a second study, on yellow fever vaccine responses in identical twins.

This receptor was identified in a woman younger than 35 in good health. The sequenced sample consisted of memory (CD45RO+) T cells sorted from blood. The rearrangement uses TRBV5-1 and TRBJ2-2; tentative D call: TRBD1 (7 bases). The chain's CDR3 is CASSLTGEAVELFF. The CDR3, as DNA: TGCGCCAGCAGCTTGACAGGGGAGGCCGTGGAGCTGTTTTTT.